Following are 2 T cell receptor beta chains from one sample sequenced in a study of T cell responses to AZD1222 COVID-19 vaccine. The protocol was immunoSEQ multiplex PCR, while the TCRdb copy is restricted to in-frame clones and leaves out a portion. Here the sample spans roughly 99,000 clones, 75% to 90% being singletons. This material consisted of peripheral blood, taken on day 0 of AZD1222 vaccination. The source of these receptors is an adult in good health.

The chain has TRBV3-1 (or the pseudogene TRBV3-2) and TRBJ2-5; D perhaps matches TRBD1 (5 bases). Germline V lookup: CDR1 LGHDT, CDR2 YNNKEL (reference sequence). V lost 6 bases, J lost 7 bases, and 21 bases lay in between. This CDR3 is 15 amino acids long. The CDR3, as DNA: TGTGCCAGCAGGTCGACAGAGCTTCAAAGGACGACCCAGTACTTC. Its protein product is CASRSTELQRTTQYF.

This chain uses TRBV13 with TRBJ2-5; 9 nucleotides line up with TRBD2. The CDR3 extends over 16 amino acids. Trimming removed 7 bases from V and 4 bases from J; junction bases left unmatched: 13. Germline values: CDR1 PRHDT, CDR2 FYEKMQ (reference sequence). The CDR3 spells CASKTRGGAVRETQYF. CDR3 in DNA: TGTGCCAGCAAAACTCGCGGGGGGGCCGTCCGAGAGACCCAGTACTTC.